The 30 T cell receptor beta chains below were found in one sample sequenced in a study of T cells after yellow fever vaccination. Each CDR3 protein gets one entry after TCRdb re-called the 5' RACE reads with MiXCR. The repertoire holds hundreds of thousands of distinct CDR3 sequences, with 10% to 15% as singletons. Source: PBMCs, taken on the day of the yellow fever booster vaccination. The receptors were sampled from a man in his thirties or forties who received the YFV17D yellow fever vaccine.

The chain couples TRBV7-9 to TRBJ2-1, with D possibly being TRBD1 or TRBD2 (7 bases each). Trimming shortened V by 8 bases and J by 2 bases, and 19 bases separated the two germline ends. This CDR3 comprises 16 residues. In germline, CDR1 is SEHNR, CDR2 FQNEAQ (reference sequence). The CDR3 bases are TGTGCCAGCCTCTCCAGGGGGGGGAGCACCTACAATGAGCAGTTCTTC. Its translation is CASLSRGGSTYNEQFF.

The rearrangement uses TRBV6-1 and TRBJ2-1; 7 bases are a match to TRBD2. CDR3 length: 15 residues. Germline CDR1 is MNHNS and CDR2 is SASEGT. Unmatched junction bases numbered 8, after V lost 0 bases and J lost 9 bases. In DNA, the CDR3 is TGTGCCAGCAGTGAAGCGGGAGGGCCCCAGGGTGAGCAGTTCTTC. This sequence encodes CASSEAGGPQGEQFF.

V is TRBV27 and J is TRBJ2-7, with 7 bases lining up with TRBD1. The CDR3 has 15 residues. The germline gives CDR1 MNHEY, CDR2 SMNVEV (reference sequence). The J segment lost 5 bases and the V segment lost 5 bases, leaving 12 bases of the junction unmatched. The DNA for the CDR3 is TGTGCCAGCAGTCTACGACCGGGACAGAACCACGAGCAGTACTTC. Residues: CASSLRPGQNHEQYF.

As DNA, the CDR3 is TGTGCCAGCAGCACTCATCACGAAGAGACCCAGTACTTC. It codes for CASSTHHEETQYF. This rearrangement joins TRBV21-1 to TRBJ2-5. TRBV21-1 is a pseudogene. This CDR3 spans 13 amino acids.

Here the CDR3 DNA reads TGTGCCAGTAGGCCGAAGTTCAATGACAGGGGGCTTTTCTCCTACGAGCAGTACTTC. Translation: CASRPKFNDRGLFSYEQYF. The chain joins TRBV19 to TRBJ2-7, with 10 bases matching TRBD1. With 6 bases clipped from V and 0 bases from J, the junction kept 17 bases outside the gene matches. Germline V gene sequence: CDR1 LNHDA, CDR2 SQIVND (reference sequence). This CDR3 contains 19 residues.

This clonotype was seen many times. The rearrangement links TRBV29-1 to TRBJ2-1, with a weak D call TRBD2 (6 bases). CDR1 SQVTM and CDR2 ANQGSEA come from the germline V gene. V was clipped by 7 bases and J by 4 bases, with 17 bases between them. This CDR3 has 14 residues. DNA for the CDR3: TGCAGCGCTGGGAGCGGGCCGACGTACAATGAGCAGTTCTTC. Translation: CSAGSGPTYNEQFF.

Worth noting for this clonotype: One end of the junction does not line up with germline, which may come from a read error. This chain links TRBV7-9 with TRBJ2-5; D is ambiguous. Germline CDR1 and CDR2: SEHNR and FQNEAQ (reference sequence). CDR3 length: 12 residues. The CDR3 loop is CAGSLTKETQYF. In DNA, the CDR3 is TGTGCCGGCAGTTTAACCAAAGAGACCCAGTACTTC.

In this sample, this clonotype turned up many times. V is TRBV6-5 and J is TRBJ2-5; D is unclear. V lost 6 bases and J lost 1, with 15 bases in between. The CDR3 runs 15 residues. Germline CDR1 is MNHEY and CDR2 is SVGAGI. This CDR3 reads CASRGSSASQETQYF. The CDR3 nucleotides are TGTGCCAGCAGGGGGTCTTCGGCGTCCCAAGAGACCCAGTACTTC.

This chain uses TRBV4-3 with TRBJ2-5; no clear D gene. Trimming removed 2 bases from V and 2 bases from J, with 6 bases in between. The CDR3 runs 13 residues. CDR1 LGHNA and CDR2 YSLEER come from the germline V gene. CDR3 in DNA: TGCGCCAGCAGCCAAAGTCTACAAGAGACCCAGTACTTC. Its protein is CASSQSLQETQYF.

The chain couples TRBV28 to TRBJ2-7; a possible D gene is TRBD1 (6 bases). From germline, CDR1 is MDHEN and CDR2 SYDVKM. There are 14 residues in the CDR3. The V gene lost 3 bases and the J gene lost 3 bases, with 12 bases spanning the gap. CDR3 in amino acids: CASSFRQARYEQYF. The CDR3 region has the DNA TGTGCCAGCAGTTTTAGACAGGCCCGCTACGAGCAGTACTTC.

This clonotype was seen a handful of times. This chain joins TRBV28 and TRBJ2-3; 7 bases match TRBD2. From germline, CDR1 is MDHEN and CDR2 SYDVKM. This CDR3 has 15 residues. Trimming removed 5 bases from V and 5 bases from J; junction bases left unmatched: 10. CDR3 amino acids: CASSPGPGGRDTQYF. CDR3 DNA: TGTGCCAGCAGTCCGGGACCCGGCGGGAGAGATACGCAGTATTTT.

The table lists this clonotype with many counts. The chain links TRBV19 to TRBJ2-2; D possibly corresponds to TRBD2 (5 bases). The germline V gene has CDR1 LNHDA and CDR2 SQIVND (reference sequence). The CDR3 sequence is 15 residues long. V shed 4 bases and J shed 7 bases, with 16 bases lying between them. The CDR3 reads CASSTERVRDGELFF. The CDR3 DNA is TGTGCCAGTAGTACTGAACGCGTTCGGGACGGGGAGCTGTTTTTT. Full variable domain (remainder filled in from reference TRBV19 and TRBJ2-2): DGGITQSPKYLFRKEGQNVTLSCEQNLNHDAMYWYRQDPGQGLRLIYYSQIVNDFQKGDIAEGYSVSREKKESFPLTVTSAQKNPTAFYLCASSTERVRDGELFFGEGSRLTVL.

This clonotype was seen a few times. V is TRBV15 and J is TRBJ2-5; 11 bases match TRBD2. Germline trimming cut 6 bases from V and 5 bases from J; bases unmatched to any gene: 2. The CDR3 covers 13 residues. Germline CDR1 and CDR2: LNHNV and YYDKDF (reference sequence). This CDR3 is CATRLAGDETQYF. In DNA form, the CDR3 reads TGTGCCACCAGACTAGCGGGAGATGAGACCCAGTACTTC. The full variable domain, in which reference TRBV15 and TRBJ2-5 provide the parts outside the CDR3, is DAMVIQNPRYQVTQFGKPVTLSCSQTLNHNVMYWYQQKSSQAPKLLFHYYDKDFNNEADTPDNFQSRRPNTSFCFLDIRSPGLGDTAMYLCATRLAGDETQYFGPGTRLLVL.

CDR3 in amino acids: CSVAELAKNIQYF. The CDR3 DNA reads TGCAGCGTTGCGGAACTAGCCAAAAACATTCAGTACTTC. The V gene is TRBV29-1, the J gene TRBJ2-4; D remains ambiguous. This CDR3 comprises 13 residues. Looked up from germline, CDR1 is SQVTM and CDR2 is ANQGSEA. V dropped 4 bases and J dropped 0 bases, with 7 bases sitting between them.

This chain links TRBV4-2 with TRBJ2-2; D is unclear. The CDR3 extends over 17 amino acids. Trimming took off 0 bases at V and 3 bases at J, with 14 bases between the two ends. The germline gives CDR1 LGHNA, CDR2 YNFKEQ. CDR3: CASSQDQYQWDTGELFF. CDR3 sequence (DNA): TGTGCCAGCAGCCAAGATCAGTACCAGTGGGACACCGGGGAGCTGTTTTTT.

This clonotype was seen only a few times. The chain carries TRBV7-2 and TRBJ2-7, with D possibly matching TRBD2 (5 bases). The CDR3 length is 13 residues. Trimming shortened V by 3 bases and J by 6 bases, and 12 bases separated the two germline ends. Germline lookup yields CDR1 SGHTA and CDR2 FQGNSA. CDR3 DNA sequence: TGTGCCAGCAGCTTTTTAGAGAGCGGCGAGCAGTACTTC. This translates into CASSFLESGEQYF.

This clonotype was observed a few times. CDR3 protein: CASSLGNSNGRDEQYF. The CDR3 nucleotides are TGCGCCAGCAGCCTTGGCAACAGCAATGGGCGAGACGAGCAGTACTTC. The V gene is TRBV5-1, the J gene TRBJ2-7; unclear D gene. The CDR3 contains 16 residues. Germline CDR1 is SGHRS and CDR2 is YFSETQ. The V end was cut by 4 bases, the J end by 5 bases, with 22 bases between.

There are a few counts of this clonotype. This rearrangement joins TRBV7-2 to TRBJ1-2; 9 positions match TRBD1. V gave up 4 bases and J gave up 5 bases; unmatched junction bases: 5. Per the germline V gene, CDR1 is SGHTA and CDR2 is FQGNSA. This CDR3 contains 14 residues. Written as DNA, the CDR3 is TGTGCCAGCAGCTCCCGGACAGGGGAGTATGGCTACACCTTC. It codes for CASSSRTGEYGYTF. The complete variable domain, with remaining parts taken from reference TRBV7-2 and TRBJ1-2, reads GAGVSQSPSNKVTEKGKDVELRCDPISGHTALYWYRQSLGQGLEFLIYFQGNSAPDKSGLPSDRFSAERTGGSVSTLTIQRTQQEDSAVYLCASSSRTGEYGYTFGSGTRLTVV.

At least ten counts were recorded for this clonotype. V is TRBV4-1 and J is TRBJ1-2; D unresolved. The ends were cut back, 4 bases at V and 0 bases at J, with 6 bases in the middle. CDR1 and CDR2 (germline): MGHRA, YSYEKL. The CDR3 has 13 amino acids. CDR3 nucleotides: TGCGCCAGCAGCCGAGGAGCTAACTATGGCTACACCTTC. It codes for CASSRGANYGYTF.

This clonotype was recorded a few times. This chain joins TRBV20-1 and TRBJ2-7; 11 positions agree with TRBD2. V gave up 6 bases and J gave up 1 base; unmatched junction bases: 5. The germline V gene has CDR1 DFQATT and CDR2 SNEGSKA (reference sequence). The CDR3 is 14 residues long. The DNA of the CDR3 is TGCAGTGCCACCGGGACTAGCGGATCCTACGAGCAGTACTTC. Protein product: CSATGTSGSYEQYF.

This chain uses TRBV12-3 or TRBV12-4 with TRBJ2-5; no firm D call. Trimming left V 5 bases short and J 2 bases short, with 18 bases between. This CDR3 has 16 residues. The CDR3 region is CASSIGPPEPQETQYF. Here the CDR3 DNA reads TGTGCCAGCAGTATCGGACCCCCGGAGCCGCAAGAGACCCAGTACTTC.

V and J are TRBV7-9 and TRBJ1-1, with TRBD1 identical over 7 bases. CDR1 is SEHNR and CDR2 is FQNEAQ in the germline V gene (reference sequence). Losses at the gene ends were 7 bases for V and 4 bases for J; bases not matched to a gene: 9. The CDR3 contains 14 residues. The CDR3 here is CASTLGDSSTEAFF. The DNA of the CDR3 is TGTGCCAGCACCCTAGGGGACAGTTCCACTGAAGCTTTCTTT.

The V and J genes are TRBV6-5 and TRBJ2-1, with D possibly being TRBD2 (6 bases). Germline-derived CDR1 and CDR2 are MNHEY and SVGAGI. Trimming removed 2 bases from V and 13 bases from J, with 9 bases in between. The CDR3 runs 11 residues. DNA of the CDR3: TGTGCCAGCAGTTACGGCGGGAATCAGTTCTTC. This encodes CASSYGGNQFF.

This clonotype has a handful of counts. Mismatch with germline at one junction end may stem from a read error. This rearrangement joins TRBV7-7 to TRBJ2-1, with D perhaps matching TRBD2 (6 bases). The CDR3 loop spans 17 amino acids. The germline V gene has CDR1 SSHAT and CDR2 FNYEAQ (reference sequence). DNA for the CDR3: TGTGCTAGCAGCTTAGCGGCGGGGCAAAGCTCCTACAATGAGCAGTTCTTC. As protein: CASSLAAGQSSYNEQFF. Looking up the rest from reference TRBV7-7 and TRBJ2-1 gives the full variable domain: GAGVSQSPRYKVTKRGQDVTLRCDPISSHATLYWYQQALGQGPEFLTYFNYEAQPDKSGLPSDRFSAERPEGSISTLTIQRTEQRDSAMYRCASSLAAGQSSYNEQFFGPGTRLTVL.

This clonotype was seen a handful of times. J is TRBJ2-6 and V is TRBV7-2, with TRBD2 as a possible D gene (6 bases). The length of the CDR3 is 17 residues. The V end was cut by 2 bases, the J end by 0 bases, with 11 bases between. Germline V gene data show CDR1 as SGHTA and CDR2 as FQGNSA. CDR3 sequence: CASSLYGGNSGANVLTF. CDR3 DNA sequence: TGTGCCAGCAGCTTATACGGAGGGAACTCTGGGGCCAACGTCCTGACTTTC.

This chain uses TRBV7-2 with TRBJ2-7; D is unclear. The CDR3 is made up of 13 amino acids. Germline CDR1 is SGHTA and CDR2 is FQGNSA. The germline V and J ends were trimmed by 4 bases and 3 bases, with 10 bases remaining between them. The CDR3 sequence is CASSSSRNYEQYF. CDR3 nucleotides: TGTGCCAGCAGCTCCTCCCGGAACTACGAGCAGTACTTC.

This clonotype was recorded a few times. The CDR3 loop is CASSWTSGSEQYF. CDR3 bases: TGTGCCAGCAGCTGGACCTCAGGGTCCGAGCAGTACTTC. V and J are TRBV5-6 and TRBJ2-7; possible D gene TRBD1, 5 bases. The CDR3 contains 13 residues. V was cut by 3 bases and J by 6 bases, with 13 bases left in between. Germline CDR1 and CDR2: SGHDT and YYEEEE.

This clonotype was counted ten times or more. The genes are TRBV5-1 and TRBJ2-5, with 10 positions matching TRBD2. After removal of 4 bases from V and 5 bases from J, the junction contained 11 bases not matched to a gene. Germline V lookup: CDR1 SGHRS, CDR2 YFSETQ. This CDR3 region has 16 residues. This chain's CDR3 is CASSEGAGGPAETQYF. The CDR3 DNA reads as TGCGCCAGCAGCGAGGGAGCGGGAGGGCCAGCGGAGACCCAGTACTTC. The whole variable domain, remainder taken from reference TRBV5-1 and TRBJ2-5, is KAGVTQTPRYLIKTRGQQVTLSCSPISGHRSVSWYQQTPGQGLQFLFEYFSETQRNKGNFPGRFSGRQFSNSRSEMNVSTLELGDSALYLCASSEGAGGPAETQYFGPGTRLLVL.

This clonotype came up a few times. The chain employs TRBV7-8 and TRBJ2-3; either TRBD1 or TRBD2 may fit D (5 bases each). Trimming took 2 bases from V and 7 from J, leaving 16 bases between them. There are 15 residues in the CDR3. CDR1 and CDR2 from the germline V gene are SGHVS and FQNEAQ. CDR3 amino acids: CASSLQSARGNTQYF. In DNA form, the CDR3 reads TGTGCCAGCAGCTTACAATCGGCCCGGGGCAATACGCAGTATTTT.

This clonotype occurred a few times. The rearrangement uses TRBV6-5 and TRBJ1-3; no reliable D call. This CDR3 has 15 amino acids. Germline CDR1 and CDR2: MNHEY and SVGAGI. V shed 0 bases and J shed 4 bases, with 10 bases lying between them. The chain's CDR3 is CASSYSMRAGNTIYF. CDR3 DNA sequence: TGTGCCAGCAGTTACTCGATGAGAGCCGGAAACACCATATATTTT.